Below, 18 T cell receptor beta chains from the same sample are listed, as sequenced in a study of blood T cell repertoires in COVID-19. The assay was immunoSEQ multiplex PCR, and TCRdb's table has in-frame clones only and misses some. The sample yields 300,000 or so clones, more than 75% seen once. Sequencing input: PBMCs or T cells enriched from blood (not recorded which). The receptors come from a man aged 60 to 75 who had recovered from COVID-19.

V and J are TRBV25-1 and TRBJ1-2, with unresolved D. V lost 1 base and J lost 4, with 10 bases in between. Per the germline V gene, CDR1 is MGHDK and CDR2 is SYGVNS. The length of the CDR3 is 14 residues. This CDR3 reads CASSELEVPYGYTF. The CDR3 nucleotides are TGTGCCAGCAGTGAATTGGAGGTCCCCTATGGCTACACCTTC.

The J gene is TRBJ2-1, the V gene TRBV29-1; unclear D gene. CDR1 is SQVTM and CDR2 is ANQGSEA in the germline V gene. The CDR3 totals 16 residues. Between the trimmed V and J ends, which lost 1 base and 0 bases, there was a span of 13 bases. The CDR3 sequence: CSVEGAVPSSYNEQFF. In nucleotides, the CDR3 is TGCAGCGTTGAAGGGGCAGTGCCGAGCTCCTACAATGAGCAGTTCTTC.

This sequence joins TRBV4-1 and TRBJ2-3, with a weak D call TRBD2 (6 bases). The ends were cut back, 4 bases at V and 2 bases at J, with 13 bases in the middle. In germline, CDR1 is MGHRA, CDR2 YSYEKL. The CDR3 totals 15 residues. The DNA of the CDR3 is TGCGCCAGCAGCCCTCGAGCGGGCGCCACAGATACGCAGTATTTT. This translates into CASSPRAGATDTQYF.

The J gene is TRBJ1-4, the V gene TRBV30; no firm D call. Trimming left V 0 bases short and J 1 base short, with 3 bases between. CDR3 length equals 13 residues. CDR1 and CDR2 (germline): GTSNPN, SVGIG (reference sequence). The CDR3 DNA reads TGTGCCTGGAGTGTACTAACTAATGAAAAACTGTTTTTT. Amino acids: CAWSVLTNEKLFF.

This clone was recorded only once. This chain links TRBV2 with TRBJ1-5; D gene uncertain. Trimming pared 0 bases from V and 5 bases from J, leaving 8 bases between. From germline, CDR1 is SNHLY and CDR2 FYNNEI. The CDR3 contains 14 residues. The CDR3 loop is CASSEAAQYQPQHF. In nucleotides, the CDR3 is TGTGCCAGCAGTGAAGCCGCACAGTATCAGCCCCAGCATTTT. The variable domain in full, completed from reference TRBV2 and TRBJ1-5, reads EPEVTQTPSHQVTQMGQEVILRCVPISNHLYFYWYRQILGQKVEFLVSFYNNEISEKSEIFDDQFSVERPDGSNFTLKIRSTKLEDSAMYFCASSEAAQYQPQHFGDGTRLSIL.

The chain joins TRBV4-1 to TRBJ2-1, with TRBD2 matching 9 bases. CDR3 length: 18 residues. V trimming: 5 bases; J trimming: 1 base; junction bases outside the gene matches: 12. The V gene's germline CDR1 is MGHRA and CDR2 YSYEKL. The CDR3 spells CASSFGPPLAGSYNEQFF. CDR3 nucleotides: TGCGCCAGCAGCTTTGGGCCGCCCCTAGCGGGGTCCTACAATGAGCAGTTCTTC.

This chain uses TRBV12-3 or TRBV12-4 with TRBJ2-5; D is perhaps TRBD2 (5 bases). V lost 7 bases, J lost 0 bases, and 9 bases lay in between. The CDR3 sequence is 13 residues long. CDR3 in DNA: TGTGCCAGCACCGTGGACTACCAAGAGACCCAGTACTTC. This encodes CASTVDYQETQYF.

CDR3 sequence (DNA): TGTGCCAGTAGTATCACAGGGAGAACCAACAATCAGCCCCAGCATTTT. This codes for CASSITGRTNNQPQHF. This chain links TRBV19 with TRBJ1-5; weak D call: TRBD1 (6 bases). V was pared by 3 bases and J by 3 bases, with 15 bases between. CDR1 is LNHDA, CDR2 SQIVND, per germline (reference sequence). The CDR3 covers 16 residues.

The chain joins TRBV30 to TRBJ2-3, with D perhaps matching TRBD1 (6 bases). Germline V lookup: CDR1 GTSNPN, CDR2 SVGIG (reference sequence). This CDR3 is built from 14 residues. V lost 0 bases to trimming and J lost 6 bases, with 13 bases between them. As DNA, the CDR3 is TGTGCCTGGAGTGTGGGGGCTGGGGGCGATACGCAGTATTTT. As protein: CAWSVGAGGDTQYF.

The chain is built from TRBV19 and TRBJ2-3; tentatively, D is TRBD1 (7 bases). In germline, CDR1 is LNHDA, CDR2 SQIVND (reference sequence). Trimming cost V 9 bases and J 3 bases, with 16 bases left between them. The CDR3 totals 14 residues. CDR3 region: CASSGGWGTDTQYF. Here the CDR3 DNA reads TGTGCCAGCTCAGGGGGGTGGGGGACAGATACGCAGTATTTT.

The V gene is TRBV30, the J gene TRBJ1-1, with D hard to call. V was trimmed by 4 bases and J by 3 bases, leaving 12 bases between them. This CDR3 contains 13 residues. The germline V gene has CDR1 GTSNPN and CDR2 SVGIG (reference sequence). CDR3 in amino acids: CAWKMARDTEAFF. The CDR3 bases are TGTGCCTGGAAAATGGCCCGTGACACTGAAGCTTTCTTT.

This chain joins TRBV7-9 and TRBJ2-5; the D gene is possibly TRBD2 (6 bases). CDR3 length: 14 residues. Germline lookup yields CDR1 SEHNR and CDR2 FQNEAQ (reference sequence). Trimming took off 2 bases at V and 4 bases at J, with 11 bases between the two ends. This CDR3 is CASSLTGVRETQYF. CDR3 coding DNA: TGTGCCAGCAGCTTAACGGGGGTCCGAGAGACCCAGTACTTC.

The CDR3 DNA sequence: TGTGCCAGCAGTTACTCGACGAGTACTAAGAATTCACCCCTCCACTTT. Translated: CASSYSTSTKNSPLHF. The V gene is TRBV6-5, the J gene TRBJ1-6, with D unclear. The CDR3 runs 16 residues. CDR1 is MNHEY and CDR2 is SVGAGI in the germline V gene. Trimming took off 0 bases at V and 7 bases at J, with 13 bases between the two ends.

The rearrangement uses TRBV29-1 and TRBJ2-1, with 15 bases aligning to TRBD2. Per germline, CDR1 SQVTM and CDR2 ANQGSEA. V gave up 8 bases and J gave up 9 bases; unmatched junction bases: 8. The CDR3 sequence is 14 residues long. CDR3 amino acids: CSSGLAGGPGEQFF. As DNA, the CDR3 is TGCAGCTCCGGACTAGCGGGAGGGCCTGGTGAGCAGTTCTTC.

This sequence joins TRBV3-1 (or the pseudogene TRBV3-2) and TRBJ2-1; 9 bases line up with TRBD2. This CDR3 contains 16 residues. From germline, CDR1 is LGHDT and CDR2 YNNKEL (reference sequence). The V gene end was trimmed by 4 bases and the J gene end by 9 bases; junction bases not matched to a gene: 13. Here the CDR3 reads CASSPPRGGGASEQFF. Here the CDR3 DNA reads TGTGCCAGCAGCCCACCTAGAGGCGGGGGGGCCAGTGAGCAGTTCTTC.

This rearrangement joins TRBV5-5 to TRBJ1-2; TRBD1 is a possible D gene (6 bases). Per the germline V gene, CDR1 is SGHKS and CDR2 is YYEKEE (reference sequence). Trimming took 3 bases from V and 8 from J, leaving 17 bases between them. There are 14 residues in the CDR3. Here the CDR3 reads CASSSTGTSGGYTF. The CDR3 DNA reads as TGTGCCAGCAGCTCTACAGGGACCTCGGGGGGCTACACCTTC.

The chain combines TRBV4-1 with TRBJ1-1; the D gene is possibly TRBD1 (5 bases). CDR3 length: 14 residues. The germline V gene has CDR1 MGHRA and CDR2 YSYEKL. V was shortened by 1 base and J by 12 bases, with 18 bases between the two germline ends. CDR3 in amino acids: CASSQVGRVSGTFF. As DNA, the CDR3 is TGCGCCAGCAGCCAAGTGGGCAGGGTCTCAGGTACTTTCTTT.

The gene calls are TRBV11-2 and TRBJ1-6; weak D call: TRBD1 (5 bases). The length of the CDR3 is 15 residues. Trimming took 5 bases from V and 7 from J, leaving 15 bases between them. Per the germline V gene, CDR1 is SGHAT and CDR2 is FQNNGV. The CDR3 protein is CASSATGQGNSPLHF. In DNA, the CDR3 is TGTGCCAGCAGCGCCACTGGGCAGGGAAATTCACCCCTCCACTTT.